Included here is one T cell receptor (beta chain) sequence, with context. This clone has only one observation. Its antigen specificity is not known. No base quality information exists; no much larger clone differs at one position. The donors belonged to the validation cohort of around 130 subjects, which was separate from the approximately 610-subject first cohort. The source of the sample is a study of cytomegalovirus exposure and HLA in healthy donors (dated by TCRdb to between 2016 and 2019). At the level of the whole study: A later analysis indicated that the 100 to 150 validation repertoires were generated on the platform also employed for the approximately 690 repertoires of the first cohort. The study aimed to test whether signatures of past pathogen exposure could be identified by cataloging public T cell receptors. Along with the roughly 710-subject first cohort, a separate validation cohort of over a hundred different subjects was used. High-throughput TCR immunosequencing, statistical association of individual TCRs with disease status, and machine learning were combined to predict cytomegalovirus infection status. Points the paper makes about the study in general: It was suggested by the authors that the approach could potentially be generalized to other disease states and immunological phenotypes. A few of the identified cytomegalovirus-associated TCR beta chains were confirmed in vitro to be specific for cytomegalovirus antigens. Of the cluster scores, 90% to 95% were above 0 in a later analysis, which found that TCRs clustered in the first cohort also tended to co-occur in the 95 to 150 validation repertoires. In the study, approximately 150 TCR beta chains were listed as associated with cytomegalovirus. Most TCR sequences were seen in very few donors, while some public TCRs were found in many individuals. In both the original and validation cohorts, the classifier was reported to diagnose cytomegalovirus status with high specificity and sensitivity. All 120 or so repertoires were used to score co-occurrence in the validation cohort in a later analysis, because that analysis had no HLA typing for the cohort.

Including the terminal cysteine and phenylalanine, the CDR3 comprises 14 residues. Only the CDR3 DNA stays, 42 bases, in frame from base 1. Clipping removes 5 bases from V and 2 bases from J, with 3 as the unmatched junction base count. Taken from the germline V gene, the CDR1 and CDR2 loops are MNHEY and SVGAGI. Library prep was done by the immunoSEQ multiplex PCR assay. From the authors' description of their analysis: To diagnose cytomegalovirus status from the catalog of TCR beta chain sequences, a statistical classification framework was built. TCRdb stores this immuneACCESS table with in-frame sequences only. Part of the clones is absent; in the studies checked, under half of the shortfall reflects unresolved V genes, and no reason is known for the rest. V and J calls and clone size are as listed in that table; D and trimming were resolved from the DNA. The sample table lists approximately 54,000 clones, over 85% of them with a count of one. Together, the top ten hold roughly 8.4% of the sample.

The sequence was collected from a woman between 18 and 30 years old in good health and CMV-seropositive. Recombination linked TRBV6-5 to TRBJ1-2; TRBD1 fits 9 bases in the junction. The sequenced material came from PBMCs. The CDR3: CASSRDRANYGYTF. The bases are TGTGCCAGCAGTCGGGACAGGGCCAACTATGGCTACACCTTC.